Below are 13 T cell receptor beta chains sequenced from a single sample in a study of shared clonotypes between healthy human individuals. Here immunoSEQ multiplex PCR was the method, and the copy in TCRdb shows in-frame clones only, minus some. The sample has 1 million to 1.2 million clones, 70% to 85% seen once. Material for sequencing was memory CD4+ T cells from PBMCs. Subset denoted: CD45RA-negative fraction. All receptors come from a man aged 18 to 29 in good health. Some clones in this sample may be carry-over from other donors' samples.

The J gene is TRBJ2-7, the V gene TRBV6-1; D is ambiguous. Between the trimmed V and J ends, which lost 8 bases and 3 bases, there was a span of 17 bases. The V gene's germline CDR1 is MNHNS and CDR2 SASEGT. This CDR3 contains 14 residues. As DNA, the CDR3 is TGTGCCAGCGACCCCGTGGGCACGGACTACGAGCAGTACTTC. Translated: CASDPVGTDYEQYF.

This clone appeared a few times. The chain links TRBV7-2 to TRBJ1-1; TRBD1 aligns across 7 bases. Germline loops: CDR1 SGHTA, CDR2 FQGNSA. Trimming cost V 1 base and J 5 bases; bases outside gene matches: 7. The CDR3 extends over 15 amino acids. CDR3: CASSLGRGGETEAFF. CDR3 nucleotides: TGTGCCAGCAGCTTAGGGAGAGGGGGCGAGACTGAAGCTTTCTTT.

About this clone itself: This sample includes further DNA sequences coding for the same CDR3. The rearrangement joins TRBV30 to TRBJ2-3; D is uncertain. V shed 2 bases and J shed 0 bases, with 3 bases lying between them. CDR3 length equals 12 residues. Germline V gene data show CDR1 as GTSNPN and CDR2 as SVGIG (reference sequence). In DNA form, the CDR3 reads TGTGCCTGGAGTCCGAGCACAGATACGCAGTATTTT. This translates into CAWSPSTDTQYF. Based on the CDR3 plus reference TRBV30 and TRBJ2-3, the full variable domain is SQTIHQWPATLVQPVGSPLSLECTVEGTSNPNLYWYRQAAGRGLQLLFYSVGIGQISSEVPQNLSASRPQDRQFILSSKKLLLSDSGFYLCAWSPSTDTQYFGPGTRLTVL.

The rearrangement joins TRBV20-1 to TRBJ2-7; weak D call: TRBD2 (5 bases). V was shortened by 1 base and J by 4 bases, with 5 bases between the two germline ends. CDR1 DFQATT and CDR2 SNEGSKA come from the germline V gene (reference sequence). The CDR3 consists of 11 residues. Written as DNA, the CDR3 is TGCAGTGCTAGAGGGAGGTACGAGCAGTACTTC. Encoded protein: CSARGRYEQYF.

In regard to this clone: Other DNA sequences in the same sample also yield this CDR3. V is TRBV7-6 and J is TRBJ2-7; D is ambiguous. V was pared by 5 bases and J by 2 bases, with 13 bases between. Germline V gene data show CDR1 as SGHVS and CDR2 as FNYEAQ. The CDR3 totals 14 residues. The CDR3: CASSPRLDPYEQYF. CDR3 in DNA: TGTGCCAGCAGCCCTCGGTTAGACCCCTACGAGCAGTACTTC.

Details on this clone: The sample holds other DNA sequences that translate to the same CDR3. This chain links TRBV28 with TRBJ1-2, with 8 bases lining up with TRBD1. CDR1 is MDHEN, CDR2 SYDVKM, per germline. The CDR3 spans 13 residues. V lost 1 base and J lost 7; bases outside the gene matches: 2. This CDR3 reads CASSLSGGGGYTF. The DNA for the CDR3 is TGTGCCAGCAGTTTATCAGGGGGCGGTGGCTACACCTTC.

The J gene is TRBJ2-1, the V gene TRBV6-5, with D uncertain. Trimming left V 4 bases short and J 0 bases short, with 10 bases between. The V gene's germline CDR1 is MNHEY and CDR2 SVGAGI. CDR3 length: 15 residues. The CDR3 region has the DNA TGTGCCAGCAGTTCGCTTAGGAGCTCCTACAATGAGCAGTTCTTC. Its translation: CASSSLRSSYNEQFF.

Details on this clone: Other DNA variants within this sample encode the same CDR3. The V call is TRBV7-9, the J call TRBJ1-1; D uncertain. The CDR3 length is 12 residues. Germline lookup yields CDR1 SEHNR and CDR2 FQNEAQ (reference sequence). Trimming took off 6 bases at V and 0 bases at J, with 5 bases between the two ends. In DNA, the CDR3 is TGTGCCAGCAGACTTATGAACACTGAAGCTTTCTTT. It specifies CASRLMNTEAFF.

The table lists this clone with a count of one. J is TRBJ2-5 and V is TRBV11-2; TRBD1 agrees at 7 bases. The CDR3 sequence is 15 residues long. Germline V lookup: CDR1 SGHAT, CDR2 FQNNGV. V was clipped by 1 base and J by 5 bases; unmatched bases: 7. In nucleotides, the CDR3 is TGTGCCAGCAGCTTAGGAGGCGGCAGGGGGGAGACCCAGTACTTC. Its translation is CASSLGGGRGETQYF.

This chain uses TRBV28 with TRBJ2-3; D is possibly TRBD2 (5 bases). CDR3 size: 14 residues. CDR1 and CDR2 from the germline V gene are MDHEN and SYDVKM. V was cut by 6 bases and J by 2 bases, with 12 bases left in between. The DNA for the CDR3 is TGTGCCAGCAGACTGACTACTTACACAGATACGCAGTATTTT. Its protein is CASRLTTYTDTQYF.

The CDR3 sequence: CASRPVASGYYEQYF. CDR3 nucleotides: TGTGCCAGCAGACCCGTCGCTAGCGGGTACTACGAGCAGTACTTC. The rearrangement joins TRBV2 to TRBJ2-7; 8 bases line up with TRBD2. The trim removed 6 bases at V and 3 bases at J, leaving 10 bases unmatched. Germline values: CDR1 SNHLY, CDR2 FYNNEI. This CDR3 region has 15 residues.

This clone was seen many times. V is TRBV7-9 and J is TRBJ2-7, with D hard to call. The CDR3 is 14 residues long. Trimming pared 1 base from V and 5 bases from J, leaving 12 bases between. The germline CDR1 and CDR2 sequences are SEHNR and FQNEAQ (reference sequence). CDR3 amino acids: CASSLGAGSHEQYF. In DNA form, the CDR3 reads TGTGCCAGCAGCTTAGGAGCAGGAAGCCACGAGCAGTACTTC.

CDR3 nucleotides: TGTGCCAGCAGCTTAGTGGCCTCTGGAAACACCATATATTTT. This encodes CASSLVASGNTIYF. The V call is TRBV11-2, the J call TRBJ1-3; D unresolved. The germline gives CDR1 SGHAT, CDR2 FQNNGV. V was trimmed by 1 base and J by 0 bases, leaving 4 bases between them. CDR3 length: 14 residues.